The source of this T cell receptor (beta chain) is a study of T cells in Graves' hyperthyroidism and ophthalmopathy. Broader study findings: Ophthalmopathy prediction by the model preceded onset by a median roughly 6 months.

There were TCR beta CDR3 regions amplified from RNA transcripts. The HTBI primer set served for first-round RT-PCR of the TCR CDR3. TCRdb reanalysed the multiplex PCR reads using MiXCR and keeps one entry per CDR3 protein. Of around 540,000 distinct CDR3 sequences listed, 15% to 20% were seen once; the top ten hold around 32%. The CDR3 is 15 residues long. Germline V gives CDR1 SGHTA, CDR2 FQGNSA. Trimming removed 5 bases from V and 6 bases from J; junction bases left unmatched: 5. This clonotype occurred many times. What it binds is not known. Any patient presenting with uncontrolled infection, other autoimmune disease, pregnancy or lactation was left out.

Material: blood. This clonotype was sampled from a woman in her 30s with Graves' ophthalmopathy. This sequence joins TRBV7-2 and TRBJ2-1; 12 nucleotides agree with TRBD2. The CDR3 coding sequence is TGTGCCAGCAGCCTGGGGACTAGCGGGTTCAATGAGCAGTTCTTC. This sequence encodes CASSLGTSGFNEQFF. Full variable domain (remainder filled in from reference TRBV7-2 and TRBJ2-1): GAGVSQSPSNKVTEKGKDVELRCDPISGHTALYWYRQSLGQGLEFLIYFQGNSAPDKSGLPSDRFSAERTGGSVSTLTIQRTQQEDSAVYLCASSLGTSGFNEQFFGPGTRLTVL.